The clone carrying this T cell receptor (beta chain) was seen only a few times. The antigen is undetermined. Each CDR3 protein is one row after TCRdb ran MiXCR on the reads. The table lists 250,000 to 300,000 distinct CDR3 sequences, less than 25% of them singletons. This entry belongs to a study of T cell repertoires in cytomegalovirus infection. Points from the study as a whole: The ex vivo response was dominated by HLA-C-restricted CMV-specific TCR beta clonotypes.

The V and J ends lost 3 bases and 5 bases respectively, with 10 bases between them. The CDR3 has 13 residues. Germline CDR1 is LNHNV and CDR2 is YYDKDF (reference sequence). The specimen comprised cultured PBMCs, sampled from culture after CMV antigen stimulation. The rearrangement joins TRBV15 to TRBJ1-2, with a tentative D call TRBD1 (5 bases). This clonotype was obtained from a human donor in good health (CMV status not recorded). Some clones in this sample may be carry-over from other donors' samples. DNA for the CDR3: TGTGCCACCAGCAGGGGCGGGGGGTATGGCTACACCTTC. Protein: CATSRGGGYGYTF.